The source of this TCR beta chain is a study of blood T cell repertoires in COVID-19. Overall study: COVID-19 samples, acute and convalescent, were from the United States, Italy and Spain. T cells, B-cell-depleted T cells, or PBMCs supplied cDNA or gDNA.

The CDR3 covers 17 residues. V lost 4 bases to trimming and J lost 0 bases; unmatched junction nucleotides: 8. The germline V gene has CDR1 LNHDA and CDR2 SQIVND (reference sequence). Per the original methods: It was from reference gene primer amplification that nucleated cell counts were estimated. Libraries were prepared by immunoSEQ multiplex PCR; TCRdb keeps only in-frame clonotypes and omits some of them. The V and J calls and clone size come from that table; D and trimming were worked out from the DNA. Of roughly 80,000 clones listed, about 86% were seen once; the top ten hold approximately 44%.

The V call is TRBV19, the J call TRBJ1-3, with 8 bases matching TRBD1. The TCR comes from a man older than 75 with acute or convalescent COVID-19. The sample was peripheral blood. The CDR3 region has the DNA TGTGCCAGTAGTAAGTCGACAGGGGCGAGCTCTGGAAACACCATATATTTT. Its translation is CASSKSTGASSGNTIYF.